The entry that follows covers one TCR beta chain sequence. In its sample, this clonotype was seen many times. There is no known antigen for this receptor. Within one base of it there is no much larger clone, and no base qualities were kept. Including the terminal cysteine and phenylalanine, the CDR3 comprises 14 residues. Of the read, only the CDR3 DNA is kept; its 42 bases are in frame from base 1. Relative to germline, V is missing 3 bases and J is missing 7 bases, with 4 bases of the junction outside any gene match. The germline V gene encodes CDR1 MNHNS and CDR2 SASEGT. For repertoire sequencing, the TCR beta CDR3 regions were amplified from RNA transcripts. HTBI primers and the Qiagen OneStep RT-PCR kit were used in a first-round RT-PCR, which was followed by a second-round multiplex PCR, size selection and purification. The libraries underwent paired-end sequencing with 100 bp reads on an Illumina HiSeq2000. On the study's bioinformatics: Reads were processed with SOAPnuke, discarding reads with adapters, uncalled bases, mean Phred below 15, or no exact constant-primer or identifier match. High-quality paired reads were merged with COPE v1.2.5. Each unique nucleotide sequence was defined as a clonotype, and clonotypes were aligned to IMGT TRB V, D and J references with MiTCR v1.1. Only V-J combinations with frequency above 0.0001 were analysed, covering approximately 99% of repertoires. A TCR clonal expansion and chaos score per V-J combination was defined as the ratio of F50 clonal expansion to chaos observed in the TCRdist matrix. Welch's t-statistics and random forest were used to reduce the features to some 13 V-J combinations, which were then used as input to a naive Bayes classifier. The similarity between thyroid and blood repertoires was quantified using the Morisita-Horn index. TCRdb applied fastp at Q25 and MiXCR to the public reads, then kept only in-frame beta chains. Entries are consolidated by CDR3 protein sequence, retaining the most common genes and DNA. TCRdb's processing, not the authors', yielded these V and J calls. For this sample there are 600,000 to 650,000 distinct CDR3 sequences; 22% appear just once. The ten largest clonotypes hold 7.1% of the sample.

This entry comes from a study of Graves' ophthalmopathy and Graves' hyperthyroidism (dated by TCRdb to the late 2010s). Background on the whole study: Peripheral blood was collected before any treatment was given, at the time of initial diagnosis. In total, under 150 blood samples were TCR-sequenced: approximately 40 ophthalmopathy, some 80 hyperthyroidism and about 17 hyperthyroidism-to-ophthalmopathy patients. The approximately 97 discovery patients were randomly divided into training and test sets at a 7:3 ratio. The independent validation cohort included some 19 hyperthyroidism patients plus 17 patients who later progressed from hyperthyroidism to ophthalmopathy. Once sampling was done, hyperthyroidism patients were given methimazole at a starting dose of 30 mg daily, while ophthalmopathy patients were given high-dose intravenous methylprednisolone. The study used TCR beta repertoire signatures to distinguish Graves' ophthalmopathy from Graves' hyperthyroidism and to predict progression to ophthalmopathy. A discovery set of 100 patients (43 ophthalmopathy, fewer than 60 stable hyperthyroidism) was enrolled to explore V-J signatures distinguishing ophthalmopathy from hyperthyroidism. In several hyperthyroidism patients, the T-cell repertoires found in thyroid tissue were compared with those found in blood.

Hyperthyroidism was considered stable if no progression to ophthalmopathy occurred within 18 months of follow-up. Patients with hyperthyroidism were aged 18 to 65 years, had been newly diagnosed, and had a disease duration of less than 2 months. Anyone with other autoimmune diseases, uncontrolled infections, pregnancy or lactation was excluded from the study. Clinical symptoms, serum thyroxine, TRAb, thyroid ultrasound and orbital computed tomography were used for diagnosis. Using Ficoll-Paque density gradient centrifugation, PBMCs were isolated from roughly 9.2 ml of fresh peripheral blood. Total RNA was extracted with Trizol reagent and quality-checked on an Agilent 2100 Bioanalyzer. The study at large found these results: Most of the expanded thyroid clonotypes with a frequency above 0.001 were also detected in blood, and it was suggested that the thyroid immune response may be reflected by blood repertoires. In cross-validation, the 13-signature model distinguished ophthalmopathy from stable hyperthyroidism with approximately 88% sensitivity and around 81% specificity, and in the test set the corresponding values were roughly 78% and 74%. In validation, the model predicted ophthalmopathy progression with about 71% sensitivity and less than 80% specificity; around twelve predicted patients were CT-confirmed with GO in a median of about 7.1 months. Sample size was not predetermined statistically, and investigators were not blinded to group allocation.

This TCR came from a young woman with stable Graves' hyperthyroidism. Some clones in this sample may be carry-over from other donors' samples. Donor details come from another sample of the same person, matched by shared clones. Sequencing input: peripheral blood. Recombination connected TRBV6-1 to TRBJ1-5; TRBD1 matches 9 bases in the middle. The CDR3 protein sequence reads: CASSETGGGQPQHF. The sequenced DNA: TGTGCCAGCAGTGAGACAGGGGGAGGACAGCCCCAGCATTTT.